This TCR beta chain stems from a study of vaccination and CD4 T cells after COVID-19. Looking at the study overall: The interval from dose two to post-vaccine sampling had a median of roughly 72 days, and it ranged from 14 to 241. Investigators stimulated cells with overlapping spike peptides drawn from SARS-CoV-2, HCoV-NL63, HCoV-OC43 and HCoV-229E.

V was pared by 3 bases and J by 1 base, with 15 bases between. Germline CDR1 and CDR2: MNHEY and SVGEGT. CDR3 length: 16 residues. Study results and limitations: Median SARS-CoV-2-reactive clonotypes rose from about 22 to 38, not significantly. Researchers looked at relatively few convalescent patients and had no early post-infection timepoints.

Cultured CD4+ T cell DNA was sequenced using the Oncomine TCR Beta short-read assay. TCRdb reanalysed the PCR reads using MiXCR and keeps one entry per CDR3 protein. The table has approximately 20,000 distinct CDR3 sequences, roughly 34% seen once. As for treatment: 10-day PBMC culture with coronavirus spike peptide pools or control peptides (ViraFEST assay). Details on this clonotype: Its antigen remains unknown.

This TCR came from a human donor who had recovered from COVID-19. The chain carries TRBV6-2 or TRBV6-3 and TRBJ1-1; D may be TRBD1 (5 bases). The source material was CD4+ T cells from blood, cultured in vitro, sampled before SARS-CoV-2 vaccination. In DNA, the CDR3 is TGTGCCAGCAGTTATAATCCGGGGGGATCGAACACTGAAGCTTTCTTT. Translating it yields CASSYNPGGSNTEAFF.